This T cell receptor beta chain comes out of a study of blood T cells in healthy people across ages. A second roughly 7 to 12 cycle PCR used barcoded and J-beta primers. TCRdb ran MiXCR on the 5' RACE reads and lists one entry per CDR3 protein. This sample yields around 1,000,000 distinct CDR3 sequences, of which around two fifths are seen a single time; roughly 14% belongs to the top ten. The length of the CDR3 is 16 residues. The ends were cut back, 1 base at V and 4 bases at J, with 15 bases in the middle. The study's findings and limits: Older age coincided with a roughly linear decline in TCR beta diversity per million T cells. What prevented conclusive comparison of naive and antigen-experienced cells was that PBMCs were unsorted.

As concerns this clonotype: The antigen remains unidentified.

This receptor was taken from a man aged 18-30 years in good health. The chain has TRBV12-3 or TRBV12-4 and TRBJ2-3; D gene unclear. Sequenced input: blood. Written as DNA, the CDR3 is TGTGCCAGCAGTTTAGAGGTCGGGCGATGGGCAGATACGCAGTATTTT. It is translated as CASSLEVGRWADTQYF.